A single T cell receptor beta chain is shown here with its context. What this receptor recognizes is not known. No much larger clonotype is one base removed from it; base qualities were not supplied. These data are taken from a study of blood T cell repertoires in COVID-19 (dated by TCRdb to the early 2020s). As for the study more broadly: Samples covering the acute and convalescent phases of COVID-19 were provided by collaborators in the United States, Italy and Spain. The material from the prospective study consisted of cDNA or gDNA derived from T cells, B-cell-depleted T cells, or PBMCs. The dataset comprised deeply sampled blood TCRbeta repertoires from subjects exposed to, actively infected with, or recovered from COVID-19. The repertoires were released in a freely available public database meant as a resource for research on the immune response to SARS-CoV-2. The samples were drawn from two sources: the first 160 participants of the ongoing ImmuneRACE study, and fewer than 1,500 subjects contributed by 6 global collaborators. Sample metadata almost always included a de-identified subject ID, COVID-19 status, age in years and sex. Where HLA class I and class II types were available, the types were taken from metadata supplied by the sample provider, not from assay-based typing.

TCRbeta CDR3 regions were amplified from genomic DNA using the immunoSEQ Assay, a bias-controlled multiplex PCR. Concerning the study's data processing: Nucleated cell counts per sample were estimated from amplification of reference gene primers within the assay. To quantify the absolute abundance of each unique TCRbeta CDR3 rearrangement, sequence reads were collapsed and filtered. For each sample, productive Simpson clonality was calculated as the square root of Simpson's diversity index across productive rearrangements. TCRdb retrieved this table from immuneACCESS and kept in-frame rearrangements only. Not all clones are present; in checked studies, unresolved V genes account for under half, and no reason is known for the remainder. That table furnishes V, J and clone size, whereas the DNA furnished D and trimming. Counted in this sample were about 140,000 clones; more than 60% of them appeared once. Over 10% of the sample goes to the ten largest clones.

CDR1 and CDR2 (KGHSH, LQKENI) derive from the germline V gene. Trimming at the junction amounts to 1 base on V and 0 bases on J, and the germline ends lie 12 bases apart. From the cysteine up to the phenylalanine, the CDR3 has a length of 16 residues. The entry retains the CDR3 DNA only, 48 bases that are in frame from base 1. General study outcomes and caveats: The quantity of clinical and demographic metadata differed by source and by participant and was supplied without curation.

Whole blood was collected in K2EDTA tubes by collaborating institutions according to the institutions' own protocols. For TCRbeta analysis, collaborator samples were shipped as frozen whole blood, as isolated PBMCs, or as DNA extracted from either sample type. Sequencing input: peripheral blood. This chain joins TRBV18 to TRBJ1-1, with no reliable assignment of the D segment. This clonotype was sampled from an elderly man with acute or convalescent COVID-19. The CDR3 protein sequence reads: CASSPQGVVMNTEAFF. The DNA reads as follows: TGTGCCAGCTCACCACAGGGAGTGGTGATGAACACTGAAGCTTTCTTT.